The T cell receptor (beta chain) under discussion was sequenced for a study of T cell repertoires in cytomegalovirus infection. Whole-study findings and limits: HLA-C-restricted, CMV-specific TCR beta clonotypes were dominant ex vivo. Of the TCR beta families, the public ones yielded a cumulative frequency that identified carriers of CMV plus the relevant HLA.

In regard to this clonotype: What it binds is not known.

TCRdb reanalysed the reads using MiXCR and keeps one entry per CDR3 protein. The sample has roughly 990,000 distinct CDR3 sequences, about a third seen once. Deletions cut 6 bases from V and 14 bases from J, with 13 bases between. Germline lookup yields CDR1 MNHEY and CDR2 SVGAGI. CDR3 length: 11 amino acids. The sequenced sample was cultured CD8+ T cells from PBMCs, obtained from culture after CMV antigen stimulation. The chain is built from TRBV6-5 and TRBJ1-4; D is unresolved. This clonotype was sampled from a human donor in good health (CMV status not recorded). Some clones in this sample may be carry-over from other donors' samples. CDR3 DNA sequence: TGTGCCAGCAGCCCCGGGAACGCCCTGTTTTTT. This gives the protein CASSPGNALFF.